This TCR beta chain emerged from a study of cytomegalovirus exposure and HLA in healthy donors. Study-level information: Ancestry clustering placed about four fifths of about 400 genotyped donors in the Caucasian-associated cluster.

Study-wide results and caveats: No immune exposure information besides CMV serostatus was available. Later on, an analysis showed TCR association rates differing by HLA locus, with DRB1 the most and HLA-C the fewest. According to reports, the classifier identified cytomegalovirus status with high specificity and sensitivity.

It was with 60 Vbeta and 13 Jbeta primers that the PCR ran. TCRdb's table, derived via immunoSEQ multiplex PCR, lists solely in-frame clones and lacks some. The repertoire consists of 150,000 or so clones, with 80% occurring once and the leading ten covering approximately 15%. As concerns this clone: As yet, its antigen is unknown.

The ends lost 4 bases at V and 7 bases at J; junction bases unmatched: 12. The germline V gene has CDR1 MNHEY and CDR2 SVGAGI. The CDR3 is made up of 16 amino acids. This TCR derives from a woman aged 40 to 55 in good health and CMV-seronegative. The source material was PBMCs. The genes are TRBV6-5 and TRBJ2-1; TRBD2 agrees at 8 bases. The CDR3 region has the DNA TGTGCCAGCAGTTCCCTGGCGGGACTAGTAGTAAATGAGCAGTTCTTC. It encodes CASSSLAGLVVNEQFF.